The 18 T cell receptor beta chains below all came from one sample that was sequenced in a study of T cell responses to AZD1222 COVID-19 vaccine. The data were produced by immunoSEQ multiplex PCR, yet TCRdb's version contains in-frame clones alone and is incomplete. The sample lists 120,000 or so clones; roughly 91% were seen once. Specimen: peripheral blood, collected on day 0 of AZD1222 vaccination. Receptor source: an adult in good health.

V is TRBV9 and J is TRBJ1-1; 7 positions match TRBD1. CDR1 SGDLS and CDR2 YYNGEE come from the germline V gene. The CDR3 has 15 residues. The J segment lost 1 base and the V segment lost 4 bases, leaving 7 bases of the junction unmatched. As DNA, the CDR3 is TGTGCCAGCAGCCCCCGTGACAGGGAGAACACTGAAGCTTTCTTT. Translated: CASSPRDRENTEAFF.

J is TRBJ2-1 and V is TRBV11-2, with no clear D. The V end lost 8 bases, the J end lost 7 bases, and 24 bases lay between the germline ends. Germline V gene sequence: CDR1 SGHAT, CDR2 FQNNGV. CDR3 length: 16 residues. Here the CDR3 DNA reads TGTGCCAGCTCAATACGGGCTCACGACTGGGGTAATGAGCAGTTCTTC. Protein: CASSIRAHDWGNEQFF.

This chain joins TRBV4-3 and TRBJ1-5; 7 bases align to TRBD1. This CDR3 comprises 16 residues. J was trimmed by 8 bases and V by 5 bases; bases with no gene match: 15. CDR1 LGHNA and CDR2 YSLEER come from the germline V gene. DNA of the CDR3: TGCGCCAGCAGCTCCTCGTATCGGGCAGGGGGGGAGCCCCAGCATTTT. Translating gives CASSSSYRAGGEPQHF.

On this clone itself: A much larger clone sits a single nucleotide away, making a read error possible. Other DNA sequences in this specimen translate into the identical CDR3. This chain joins TRBV12-5 and TRBJ2-6, with 7 bases identical to TRBD2. The CDR3 runs 15 residues. Germline CDR1 LGHNT, CDR2 FRNRAP. CDR3 in DNA: TGTGCTCGTGGGGCCGGGGGGACGGGGGCCAACGTCCTGACTTTC. It is translated as CARGAGGTGANVLTF.

The V and J genes are TRBV19 and TRBJ1-2; 8 positions match TRBD1. This CDR3 is built from 14 residues. The germline CDR1 and CDR2 sequences are LNHDA and SQIVND (reference sequence). The V segment lost 6 bases and the J segment 4 bases; nucleotides outside the gene matches: 7. The CDR3, as DNA: TGTGCCAGTAGGACGGACAGGGCGTTCTATGGCTACACCTTC. Translated: CASRTDRAFYGYTF.

The chain links TRBV2 to TRBJ1-2; D ambiguous. Germline values: CDR1 SNHLY, CDR2 FYNNEI. V lost 8 bases, J lost 2 bases, and 12 bases lay in between. CDR3 length: 13 amino acids. This CDR3 reads CASPGRENYGYTF. CDR3 DNA: TGTGCCAGCCCTGGAAGGGAAAACTATGGCTACACCTTC.

This chain links TRBV6-2 or TRBV6-3 with TRBJ2-7; 7 positions agree with TRBD1. This CDR3 spans 18 amino acids. The ends lost 0 bases at V and 0 bases at J; junction bases unmatched: 11. In germline, CDR1 is MNHEY, CDR2 SVGEGT. This CDR3 is CASSYSPSGTDNSYEQYF. As DNA, the CDR3 is TGTGCCAGCAGTTACTCTCCTTCCGGGACAGATAACTCCTACGAGCAGTACTTC.

The V gene is TRBV6-2 or TRBV6-3, the J gene TRBJ1-5; D is unresolved. The CDR3 runs to 12 residues. Trimming left V 5 bases short and J 7 bases short, with 9 bases between. The germline V gene has CDR1 MNHEY and CDR2 SVGEGT. In DNA form, the CDR3 reads TGTGCCAGCAGTGGACGTGCGCAGCCCCAGCATTTT. Amino acid sequence: CASSGRAQPQHF.

V is TRBV9 and J is TRBJ1-6, with D possibly matching TRBD1 (6 bases). This CDR3 has 17 amino acids. Between the trimmed V and J ends, which lost 0 bases and 1 base, there was a span of 11 bases. Germline V CDR1 and CDR2: SGDLS, YYNGEE. The CDR3 region has the DNA TGTGCCAGCAGCGTAGGGGACAAATGGTCCTATAATTCACCCCTCCACTTT. Amino acids: CASSVGDKWSYNSPLHF.

The chain couples TRBV12-3 or TRBV12-4 to TRBJ1-2; tentative D call: TRBD1 (5 bases). Trimming removed 6 bases from V and 7 bases from J, with 12 bases in between. The CDR3 is 12 residues long. The CDR3 reads CASRAGGGGYTF. DNA of the CDR3: TGTGCCAGCAGGGCGGGGGGTGGTGGCTACACCTTC.

The genes are TRBV7-9 and TRBJ2-7, with D uncertain. Trimming shortened V by 1 base and J by 1 base, and 8 bases separated the two germline ends. CDR1 SEHNR and CDR2 FQNEAQ come from the germline V gene (reference sequence). CDR3 length equals 14 residues. The CDR3 DNA reads as TGTGCCAGCAGCTTAGGCTTGGTATCCTACGAGCAGTACTTC. Translating gives CASSLGLVSYEQYF. Full variable domain (remainder filled in from reference TRBV7-9 and TRBJ2-7): DTGVSQNPRHKITKRGQNVTFRCDPISEHNRLYWYRQTLGQGPEFLTYFQNEAQLEKSRLLSDRFSAERPKGSFSTLEIQRTEQGDSAMYLCASSLGLVSYEQYFGPGTRLTVT.

V usage is TRBV4-2 and J usage is TRBJ2-5, with D tentatively TRBD1 or TRBD2 (5 bases each). Trimming removed 1 base from V and 5 bases from J, with 11 bases in between. The CDR3 is 14 residues long. Looked up from germline, CDR1 is LGHNA and CDR2 is YNFKEQ. The CDR3 region is CASSQGQRQETQYF. CDR3 coding DNA: TGTGCCAGCAGCCAAGGACAGCGGCAGGAGACCCAGTACTTC.

This clone was seen more than once but under ten times. The chain is built from TRBV14 and TRBJ2-5; D gene unclear. With 1 base removed from V and 7 bases from J, the gap between germline ends came to 7 bases. The CDR3 totals 12 residues. Germline CDR1 and CDR2: SGHDN and FVKESK. In nucleotides, the CDR3 is TGTGCCAGCAGCCAAGGATCGGGGACCCAGTACTTC. Translated, it gives CASSQGSGTQYF. Using reference TRBV14 and TRBJ2-5 for the parts outside the CDR3, the full variable domain is EAGVTQFPSHSVIEKGQTVTLRCDPISGHDNLYWYRRVMGKEIKFLLHFVKESKQDESGMPNNRFLAERTGGTYSTLKVQPAELEDSGVYFCASSQGSGTQYFGPGTRLLVL.

The chain has TRBV25-1 and TRBJ1-1; D uncertain. Germline-derived CDR1 and CDR2 are MGHDK and SYGVNS. Trimming pared 7 bases from V and 8 bases from J, leaving 11 bases between. The CDR3 is 11 amino acids. CDR3 nucleotide sequence: TGTGCCAGCACCACGGACTTCGAAGCTTTCTTT. Its protein product is CASTTDFEAFF.

This sequence joins TRBV6-1 and TRBJ1-2; weak D call: TRBD1 (6 bases). The CDR3 covers 15 residues. Looked up from germline, CDR1 is MNHNS and CDR2 is SASEGT. V was shortened by 2 bases and J by 4 bases, with 14 bases between the two germline ends. CDR3 sequence reads: CASSEYGGGGYGYTF. CDR3 DNA: TGTGCCAGCAGTGAATATGGAGGGGGAGGCTATGGCTACACCTTC.

V is TRBV6-2 or TRBV6-3 and J is TRBJ2-1; D uncertain. CDR3 length: 13 amino acids. V was shortened by 2 bases and J by 7 bases, with 9 bases between the two germline ends. Per germline, CDR1 MNHEY and CDR2 SVGEGT. The CDR3 spells CASSYMGLNEQFF. The CDR3 DNA reads as TGTGCCAGCAGTTACATGGGATTGAATGAGCAGTTCTTC.

This rearrangement joins TRBV5-1 to TRBJ1-1; 7 bases match TRBD1. This CDR3 has 16 amino acids. CDR1 SGHRS and CDR2 YFSETQ come from the germline V gene. J lost 5 bases, V lost 0 bases, and 10 bases had no gene match. DNA of the CDR3: TGCGCCAGCAGCTTGGATACGATCGGGACAGCGACTGAAGCTTTCTTT. This translates into CASSLDTIGTATEAFF.

This sequence joins TRBV7-9 and TRBJ2-4, with D perhaps TRBD2 (5 bases). Per germline, CDR1 SEHNR and CDR2 FQNEAQ (reference sequence). Deletions cut 2 bases from V and 9 bases from J, with 14 bases between. The CDR3 extends over 14 amino acids. CDR3: CASSLMSGIGIQYF. The CDR3 region has the DNA TGTGCCAGCAGCTTAATGTCGGGGATCGGCATTCAGTACTTC.